The rows below give T cell receptor beta chains drawn from one sample of a study of beta chain features in type 1 diabetes. Libraries were prepared by immunoSEQ multiplex PCR; TCRdb keeps only in-frame clonotypes and omits some of them. The sample has 150,000 or so clones, approximately 12% seen once. The specimen was central memory CD4+ T cells from blood. Source of these receptors: a man younger than 30 in good health. Both conserved end residues are part of each CDR3. A D gene is named only where the DNA matches it firmly. Clone size is stated in some rows and not others, as once, few, many or a class when expanded.

.,TRBV7-2,TRBJ2-7,TRBD2,CASSRTSGSNHEQYF,TGTGCCAGCAGCCGCACTAGCGGGAGTAACCACGAGCAGTACTTC
few,TRBV6-6,TRBJ2-2,TRBD2,CASRVTSGRLIGELFF,TGTGCCAGCCGCGTTACTAGCGGGAGGCTCATCGGGGAGCTGTTTTTT
many,TRBV5-6,TRBJ1-5,.,CASSLVGDLQPQHF,TGTGCCAGCAGCTTGGTAGGGGACCTCCAGCCCCAGCATTTT
.,TRBV28,TRBJ2-2,.,CASSFRNGELFF,TGTGCCAGCAGTTTTAGGAACGGGGAGCTGTTTTTT
few,TRBV29-1,TRBJ2-3,.,CSVGALADTQYF,TGCAGCGTTGGTGCGCTAGCGGATACGCAGTATTTT
few,TRBV25-1,TRBJ2-1,TRBD1,CASKGASEQFF,TGTGCCAGCAAGGGGGCCTCTGAGCAGTTCTTC
few,TRBV19,TRBJ2-1,TRBD1,CASSTSTGGYGNEQFF,TGTGCCAGTAGTACCTCGACAGGGGGATATGGGAATGAGCAGTTCTTC
few,TRBV5-4,TRBJ1-6,TRBD1,CASSQEATGFNSPLHF,TGTGCCAGCAGCCAAGAGGCGACAGGGTTTAACTCACCCCTCCACTTT
few,TRBV6-6,TRBJ2-1,.,CASSNSLLYNEQFF,TGTGCCAGCAGTAACTCCCTGCTCTACAATGAGCAGTTCTTC
.,TRBV4-1,TRBJ1-4,.,CASRRGAEKLFF,TGCGCCAGCAGGAGGGGAGCTGAAAAACTGTTTTTT
few,TRBV9,TRBJ2-1,.,CASSIVGGNEQFF,TGTGCCAGCAGTATAGTCGGGGGCAATGAGCAGTTCTTC
.,TRBV9,TRBJ1-5,.,CASSPLPGDQPQHF,TGTGCCAGCAGCCCCCTTCCAGGGGATCAGCCCCAGCATTTT
few,TRBV5-1,TRBJ1-1,.,CASSSRQEGEAFF,TGCGCCAGCAGCTCCCGACAGGAGGGTGAAGCTTTCTTT
.,TRBV7-9,TRBJ2-1,.,CASSLSRPAGEQFF,TGTGCCAGCAGCTTATCGCGACCAGCAGGGGAGCAGTTCTTC
.,TRBV14,TRBJ2-7,TRBD1,CASSPDRGREQYF,TGTGCCAGCAGCCCAGACAGGGGGCGGGAGCAGTACTTC
few,TRBV6-5,TRBJ1-1,.,CASSSGQMNTEAFF,TGTGCCAGCAGCTCGGGACAAATGAACACTGAAGCTTTCTTT
many,TRBV11-2,TRBJ1-6,.,CASSLTGAYNSPLHF,TGTGCCAGCAGCTTAACCGGGGCCTATAATTCACCCCTCCACTTT
few,TRBV28,TRBJ2-5,TRBD2,CASSRGLGFWYF,TGTGCCAGCAGTAGGGGACTAGGCTTCTGGTACTTC
few,TRBV11-2,TRBJ1-4,TRBD1,CASSLTDRDQEKLFF,TGTGCCAGCAGCCTTACCGACAGGGATCAAGAAAAACTGTTTTTT
.,TRBV30,TRBJ2-1,.,CAWSGPRPLRNEQFF,TGTGCCTGGAGTGGTCCCCGCCCCCTGAGGAATGAGCAGTTCTTC
.,TRBV11-2,TRBJ2-5,.,CASSPLNPGIRTLQETQYF,TGTGCCAGCAGCCCCCTTAACCCGGGGATACGAACACTCCAAGAGACCCAGTACTTC
few,TRBV5-1,TRBJ2-2,.,CASSRDTSAGELFF,TGCGCCAGCAGCCGGGACACCTCGGCCGGGGAGCTGTTTTTT
few,TRBV4-1,TRBJ2-1,.,CASSQVGWVYNEQFF,TGCGCCAGCAGCCAAGTGGGCTGGGTCTACAATGAGCAGTTCTTC
few,TRBV28,TRBJ1-1,.,CASIDGTNTEAFF,TGTGCCAGCATAGATGGAACGAACACTGAAGCTTTCTTT
.,TRBV6-5,TRBJ2-7,.,CASNPAGSTYEQYF,TGTGCCAGCAACCCTGCGGGTTCTACCTACGAGCAGTACTTC
.,TRBV28,TRBJ2-7,TRBD1,CASSSYPGQGNEQYF,TGTGCCAGCAGTTCATACCCGGGACAGGGGAACGAGCAGTACTTC
.,TRBV6-6,TRBJ2-7,.,CASRTPDLGTYEQYF,TGTGCCAGCAGAACCCCCGACCTGGGTACTTACGAGCAGTACTTC
.,TRBV9,TRBJ2-1,TRBD2,CASSVSSGTKNNEQFF,TGTGCCAGCAGCGTATCTAGCGGTACTAAAAACAATGAGCAGTTCTTC
few,TRBV27,TRBJ1-5,.,CASRRATSNQPQHF,TGTGCCAGCAGACGGGCCACTAGCAATCAGCCCCAGCATTTT
.,TRBV5-1,TRBJ2-5,TRBD1,CASSWGQEGFQYF,TGCGCCAGCAGCTGGGGACAGGAGGGTTTCCAGTACTTC
.,TRBV7-2,TRBJ1-1,.,CASSQDAGAANTEAFF,TGTGCCAGCAGCCAAGATGCGGGGGCAGCGAACACTGAAGCTTTCTTT
.,TRBV5-1,TRBJ2-7,.,CASSLSASYLYEQYF,TGCGCCAGCAGCTTGTCAGCCAGCTACCTGTACGAGCAGTACTTC
few,TRBV25-1,TRBJ2-5,.,CASSRGRRGGQETQYF,TGTGCCAGCAGCCGGGGGCGAAGGGGCGGGCAAGAGACCCAGTACTTC
.,TRBV6-6,TRBJ2-1,TRBD1,CASSQQGQVLHEQFF,TGTGCCAGCAGTCAGCAGGGACAGGTCCTCCATGAGCAGTTCTTC
.,TRBV2,TRBJ1-5,.,CASRYSNQPQHF,TGTGCCAGCAGATATAGCAATCAGCCCCAGCATTTT
.,TRBV6-5,TRBJ1-2,TRBD1,CASRRPGGDYGYTF,TGTGCCAGCAGACGTCCAGGGGGCGACTATGGCTACACCTTC
few,TRBV18,TRBJ2-7,TRBD2,CASSPGLASGEQYF,TGTGCCAGCTCACCAGGACTAGCCTCGGGCGAGCAGTACTTC
few,TRBV5-1,TRBJ2-2,.,CASSLDLKGAGELFF,TGCGCCAGCAGCTTGGATTTAAAGGGTGCCGGGGAGCTGTTTTTT
.,TRBV14,TRBJ2-7,TRBD2,CASSQDHGGEYF,TGTGCCAGCAGCCAAGATCATGGGGGGGAGTACTTC
.,TRBV7-9,TRBJ2-6,.,CASSLLVGSGANVLTF,TGTGCCAGCAGCTTATTGGTGGGATCTGGGGCCAACGTCCTGACTTTC
.,TRBV7-9,TRBJ2-7,TRBD2,CASSLAGPGGEQYF,TGTGCCAGCAGCTTAGCAGGGCCGGGAGGCGAGCAGTACTTC
.,TRBV18,TRBJ1-5,.,CASFPGADQPQHF,TGTGCCAGCTTCCCAGGGGCAGATCAGCCCCAGCATTTT
.,TRBV2,TRBJ2-1,.,CASTEDSYNEQFF,TGTGCCAGCACTGAGGACTCGTACAATGAGCAGTTCTTC
few,TRBV27,TRBJ2-1,TRBD1,CASSLRQKGGANNEQFF,TGTGCCAGCAGTTTAAGGCAGAAAGGGGGCGCGAACAATGAGCAGTTCTTC
.,TRBV5-6,TRBJ2-3,.,CASSLGPYTDTQYF,TGTGCCAGCAGCTTGGGACCCTACACAGATACGCAGTATTTT
few,TRBV15,TRBJ2-5,.,CATSNRVMRYQETQYF,TGTGCCACCAGCAACAGGGTGATGCGGTACCAAGAGACCCAGTACTTC
.,TRBV28,TRBJ1-5,.,CASSLLDMLGTLDQPQHF,TGTGCCAGCAGTTTATTGGATATGCTGGGGACACTAGATCAGCCCCAGCATTTT
.,TRBV28,TRBJ2-5,.,CAGSRGPGQETQYF,TGTGCTGGCTCTCGCGGGCCCGGGCAAGAGACCCAGTACTTC
.,TRBV5-4,TRBJ2-1,.,CASSLAGTLSDEQFF,TGTGCCAGCAGCTTGGCCGGGACTCTTAGCGATGAGCAGTTCTTC
few,TRBV25-1,TRBJ1-2,.,CASRAAGFGGGYTF,TGTGCCAGCAGGGCGGCAGGGTTTGGGGGTGGCTACACCTTC
many,TRBV20-1,TRBJ2-3,.,CSGRRDTQYF,TGCAGTGGACGGAGAGATACGCAGTATTTT
.,TRBV6-5,TRBJ1-4,.,CASSYSVEPNEKLFF,TGTGCCAGCAGTTACTCAGTCGAGCCCAATGAAAAACTGTTTTTT
.,TRBV2,TRBJ2-2,.,CARNQDNVGTGELFF,TGTGCCCGCAACCAAGATAATGTCGGTACCGGGGAGCTGTTTTTT
.,TRBV7-2,TRBJ2-5,.,CASSLSPGHQETQYF,TGTGCCAGCAGCTTATCCCCGGGACACCAAGAGACCCAGTACTTC
few,TRBV5-4,TRBJ2-5,TRBD1,CASRRTGGEETQYF,TGTGCCAGCAGGCGGACAGGGGGCGAGGAGACCCAGTACTTC